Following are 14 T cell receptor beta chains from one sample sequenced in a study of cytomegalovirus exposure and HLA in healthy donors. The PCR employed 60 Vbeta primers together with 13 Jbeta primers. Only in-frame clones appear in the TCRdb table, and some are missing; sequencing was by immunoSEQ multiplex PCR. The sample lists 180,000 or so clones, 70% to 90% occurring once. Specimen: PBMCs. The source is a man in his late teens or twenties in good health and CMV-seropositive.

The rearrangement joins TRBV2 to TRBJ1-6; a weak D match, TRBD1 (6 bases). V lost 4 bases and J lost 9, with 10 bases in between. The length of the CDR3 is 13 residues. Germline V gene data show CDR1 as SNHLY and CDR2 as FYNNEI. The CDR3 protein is CASSVRGGSPLHF. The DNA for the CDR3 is TGTGCCAGCAGTGTAAGGGGGGGTTCACCCCTCCACTTT.

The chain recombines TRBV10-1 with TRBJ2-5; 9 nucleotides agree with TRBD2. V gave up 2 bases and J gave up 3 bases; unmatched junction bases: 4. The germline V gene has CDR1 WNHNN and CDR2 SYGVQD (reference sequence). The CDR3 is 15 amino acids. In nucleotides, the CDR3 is TGCGCCAGCAGTGAGACCCTAGCGGGGAAAGAGACCCAGTACTTC. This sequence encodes CASSETLAGKETQYF.

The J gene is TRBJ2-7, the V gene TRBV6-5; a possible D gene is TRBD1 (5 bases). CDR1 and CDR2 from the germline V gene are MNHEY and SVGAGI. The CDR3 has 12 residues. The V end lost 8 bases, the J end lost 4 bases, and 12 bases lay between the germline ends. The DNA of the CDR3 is TGTGCCAGCGGCTCCCAGGGTTACGAGCAGTACTTC. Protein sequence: CASGSQGYEQYF.

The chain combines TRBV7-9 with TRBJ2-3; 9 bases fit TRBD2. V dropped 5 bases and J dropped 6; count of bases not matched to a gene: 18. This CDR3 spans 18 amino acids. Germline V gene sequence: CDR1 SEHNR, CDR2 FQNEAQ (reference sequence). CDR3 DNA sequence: TGTGCCAGCAGCAAACCCGGATGGCGGGGGGGCCGTTCGGATACGCAGTATTTT. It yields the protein CASSKPGWRGGRSDTQYF. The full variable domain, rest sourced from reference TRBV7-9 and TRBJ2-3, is DTGVSQNPRHKITKRGQNVTFRCDPISEHNRLYWYRQTLGQGPEFLTYFQNEAQLEKSRLLSDRFSAERPKGSFSTLEIQRTEQGDSAMYLCASSKPGWRGGRSDTQYFGPGTRLTVL.

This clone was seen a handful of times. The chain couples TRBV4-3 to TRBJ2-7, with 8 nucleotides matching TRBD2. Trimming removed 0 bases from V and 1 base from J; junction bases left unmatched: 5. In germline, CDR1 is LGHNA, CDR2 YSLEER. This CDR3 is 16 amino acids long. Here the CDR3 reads CASSQDRGLGSYEQYF. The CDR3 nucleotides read TGCGCCAGCAGCCAAGATAGGGGACTAGGGTCCTACGAGCAGTACTTC.

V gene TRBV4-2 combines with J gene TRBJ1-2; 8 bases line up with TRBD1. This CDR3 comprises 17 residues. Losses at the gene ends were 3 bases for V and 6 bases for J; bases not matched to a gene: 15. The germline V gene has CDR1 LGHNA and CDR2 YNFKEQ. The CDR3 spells CASSHLNRAGQVDGYTF. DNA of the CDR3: TGTGCCAGCAGCCATTTAAATCGCGCGGGACAGGTCGATGGCTACACCTTC.

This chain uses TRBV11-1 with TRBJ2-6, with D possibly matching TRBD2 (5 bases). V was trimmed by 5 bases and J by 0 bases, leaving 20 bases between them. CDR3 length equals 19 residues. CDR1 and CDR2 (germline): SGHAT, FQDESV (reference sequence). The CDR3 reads CASSPEGSLTGSGANVLTF. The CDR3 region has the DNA TGTGCCAGCAGCCCAGAGGGCAGCCTGACCGGCTCTGGGGCCAACGTCCTGACTTTC. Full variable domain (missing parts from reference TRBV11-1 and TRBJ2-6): EAEVAQSPRYKITEKSQAVAFWCDPISGHATLYWYRQILGQGPELLVQFQDESVVDDSQLPKDRFSAERLKGVDSTLKIQPAELGDSAMYLCASSPEGSLTGSGANVLTFGAGSRLTVL.

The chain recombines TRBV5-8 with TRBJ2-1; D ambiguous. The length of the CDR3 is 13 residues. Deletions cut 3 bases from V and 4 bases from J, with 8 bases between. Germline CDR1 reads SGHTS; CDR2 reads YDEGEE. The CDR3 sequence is CASSSVPYNEQFF. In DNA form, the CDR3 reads TGTGCCAGCAGCTCCGTCCCTTACAATGAGCAGTTCTTC.

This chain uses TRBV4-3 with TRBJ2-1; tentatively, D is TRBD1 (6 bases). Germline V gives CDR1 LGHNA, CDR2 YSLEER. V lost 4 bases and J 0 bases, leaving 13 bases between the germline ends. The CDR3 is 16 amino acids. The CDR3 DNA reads TGCGCCAGCAGCCTTACTACAGGGAGCTCCTACAATGAGCAGTTCTTC. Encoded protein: CASSLTTGSSYNEQFF.

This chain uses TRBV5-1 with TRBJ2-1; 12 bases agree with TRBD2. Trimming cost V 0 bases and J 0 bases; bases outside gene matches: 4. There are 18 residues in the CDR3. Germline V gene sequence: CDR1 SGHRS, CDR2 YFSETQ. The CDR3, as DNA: TGCGCCAGCAGCTTGGGACTAGCGGGGGCCAGCTCCTACAATGAGCAGTTCTTC. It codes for CASSLGLAGASSYNEQFF.

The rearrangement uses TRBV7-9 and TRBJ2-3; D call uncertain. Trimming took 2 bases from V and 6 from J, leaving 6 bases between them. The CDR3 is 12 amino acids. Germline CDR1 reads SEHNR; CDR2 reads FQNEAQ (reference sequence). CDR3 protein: CASSLSADTQYF. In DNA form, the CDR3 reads TGTGCCAGCAGCTTAAGCGCCGATACGCAGTATTTT.

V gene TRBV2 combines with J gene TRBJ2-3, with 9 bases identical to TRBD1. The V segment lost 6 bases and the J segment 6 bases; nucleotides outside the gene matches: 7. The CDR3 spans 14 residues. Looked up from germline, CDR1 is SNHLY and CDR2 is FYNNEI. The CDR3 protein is CASRPRTGVDTQYF. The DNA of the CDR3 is TGTGCCAGCAGGCCCCGGACAGGGGTCGATACGCAGTATTTT.

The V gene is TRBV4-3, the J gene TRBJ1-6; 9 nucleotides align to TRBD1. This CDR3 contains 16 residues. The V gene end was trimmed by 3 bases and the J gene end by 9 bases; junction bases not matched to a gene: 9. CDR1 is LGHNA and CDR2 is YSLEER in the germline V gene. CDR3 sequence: CASSQLQGQGLSPLHF. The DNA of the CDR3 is TGCGCCAGCAGCCAGCTTCAGGGACAGGGTCTTTCACCCCTCCACTTT.

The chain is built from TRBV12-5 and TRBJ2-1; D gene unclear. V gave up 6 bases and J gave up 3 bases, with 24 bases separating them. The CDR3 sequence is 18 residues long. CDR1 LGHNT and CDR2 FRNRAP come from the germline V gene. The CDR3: CASGKVLGTAYFYNEQFF. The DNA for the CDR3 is TGTGCTAGTGGGAAAGTATTAGGAACAGCCTACTTCTACAATGAGCAGTTCTTC.